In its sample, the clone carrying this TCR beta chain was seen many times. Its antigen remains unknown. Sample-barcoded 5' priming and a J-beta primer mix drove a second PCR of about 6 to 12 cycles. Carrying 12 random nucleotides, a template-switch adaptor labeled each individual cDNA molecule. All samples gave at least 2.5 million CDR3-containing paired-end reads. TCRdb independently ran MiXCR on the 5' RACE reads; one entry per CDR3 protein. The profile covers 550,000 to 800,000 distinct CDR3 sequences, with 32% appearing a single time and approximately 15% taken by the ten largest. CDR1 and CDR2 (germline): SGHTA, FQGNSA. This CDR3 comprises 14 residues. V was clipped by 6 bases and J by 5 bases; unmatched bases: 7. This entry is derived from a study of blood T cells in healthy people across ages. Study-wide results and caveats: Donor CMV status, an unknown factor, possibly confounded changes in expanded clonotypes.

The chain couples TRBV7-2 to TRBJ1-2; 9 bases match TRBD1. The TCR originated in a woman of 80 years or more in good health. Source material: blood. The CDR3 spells CASSSTGGRYGYTF. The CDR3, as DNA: TGTGCCAGCAGTTCGACAGGGGGAAGGTATGGCTACACCTTC.